This T cell receptor (beta chain) was retrieved from a study of lymphopenia after photon versus proton radiotherapy. Profiling relied on immunoSEQ multiplex PCR, and the TCRdb table lists in-frame clones only, not all of them. The sample comprises 150,000 to 200,000 clones, less than 90% of which are singletons, and around 4.6% rests with the top ten. The V gene's germline CDR1 is SGHRS and CDR2 YFSETQ. The CDR3 runs to 17 residues. With 5 bases clipped from V and 0 bases from J, the junction kept 8 bases outside the gene matches. J is TRBJ2-5 and V is TRBV5-1, with 12 bases lining up with TRBD2. The sequencing here drew on peripheral blood, taken from a patient treated with photon-based radiotherapy. The sequence was collected from a man between 45 and 60 years old with gastric cancer. The CDR3 is CASSLRTSGMYQETQYF. In DNA form, the CDR3 reads TGCGCCAGCAGTCTTAGGACTAGCGGGATGTACCAAGAGACCCAGTACTTC. The whole variable domain, remainder taken from reference TRBV5-1 and TRBJ2-5, is KAGVTQTPRYLIKTRGQQVTLSCSPISGHRSVSWYQQTPGQGLQFLFEYFSETQRNKGNFPGRFSGRQFSNSRSEMNVSTLELGDSALYLCASSLRTSGMYQETQYFGPGTRLLVL.